This T cell receptor (beta chain) was sequenced during a study of T cells in Graves' hyperthyroidism and ophthalmopathy (dated by TCRdb to between 2019 and 2020). For the wider study: Peripheral blood samples were taken at initial diagnosis, before any treatment was given. TCR Vbeta CDR3 sequencing of 130 to 150 peripheral blood samples (over 40 ophthalmopathy, 70 to 85 hyperthyroidism and some 17 progressor patients) is reported in the paper. The 100 or so discovery patients were randomly split 7:3 into training and test sets. Prospective prediction of ophthalmopathy was tested in an independent validation cohort of about 19 hyperthyroidism patients and 17 patients who later progressed to ophthalmopathy. In several Graves' hyperthyroidism patients, the study also compared T-cell repertoires from thyroid tissue with T-cell repertoires from blood. Once sampling was done, hyperthyroidism patients were given methimazole at a starting dose of 30 mg daily, whereas ophthalmopathy patients were given high-dose intravenous methylprednisolone. To identify TCR V-J signatures that set the groups apart, the researchers used a discovery cohort of approximately 98 patients, made up of approximately 43 with Graves' ophthalmopathy and some 55 with stable Graves' hyperthyroidism.

Amplification of TCR beta CDR3 regions was carried out from RNA transcripts. The first round of RT-PCR for the TCR CDR3 was performed with the HTBI primer set and the Qiagen OneStep RT-PCR kit. Libraries were constructed in a second round of multiplex PCR, after which size selection and purification were carried out. The libraries were sequenced on an Illumina HiSeq2000 using paired-end 100 bp reads. From the authors' description of their analysis: SOAPnuke was used to process the raw data, throwing out any read that contained adapters or uncalled bases, had a mean Phred below 15, or lacked an exact constant-primer or identifier match. COPE v1.2.5 was used to merge the high-quality paired reads, and each unique nucleotide sequence was defined as a clonotype. MiTCR v1.1 was used to align clonotypes to the IMGT TRBV, TRBD and TRBJ reference segments. The analysis was restricted to V-J combinations with a frequency above 0.0001, which together covered 99.2% of the repertoires. A TCS score was defined as the ratio between F50 (clonal expansion) and ExV (chaos), using BLOSUM62-based TCRdist between CDR3 peptides within each V-J. Welch's t-statistics and random forest reduced 500 to 650 V-J features to about 12, which were used in a naive Bayes classifier (R e1071). TCRdb reanalyzed the raw reads on its own, using fastp at Q25 for trimming and MiXCR for clone calling, and kept in-frame beta chains. A single entry per CDR3 protein holds the most common genes and DNA from its merged rows. The V and J calls and clone size are TCRdb's, not the authors'. A total of about 690,000 distinct CDR3 sequences appear in this sample, 17% of them only once. The top ten constitute roughly a sixth of the sample.

This clonotype showed up just a few times. Its antigen is currently not known. Base qualities are not provided; no much larger clone lies one nucleotide away. Stable Graves' hyperthyroidism was defined as the absence of progression to ophthalmopathy over 18 months of follow-up. Hyperthyroidism patients were aged 18 to 65 years and newly diagnosed, with disease duration of less than 2 months. The study excluded patients with uncontrolled infections, other autoimmune diseases, pregnancy or lactation. Diagnoses relied on clinical symptoms, serum thyroxine and TRAb, thyroid ultrasound and orbital computed tomography. Ficoll-Paque density gradient centrifugation was used to isolate PBMCs from approximately 10 ml of fresh peripheral blood. Total RNA was extracted using Trizol reagent, and RNA quality was assessed on an Agilent 2100 Bioanalyzer. V has 3 bases trimmed and J has 2 bases trimmed; junction bases matching no gene number 4. Reading the germline V gene (reference sequence) gives CDR1 DFQATT and CDR2 SNEGSKA. Its CDR3 holds 16 amino acids, cysteine through phenylalanine. Only the CDR3 DNA stays, 48 bases, in frame from base 1.

Overall study outcomes, separate from this receptor: A 13 V-J signature model separated ophthalmopathy from stable hyperthyroidism, with around 91% sensitivity and 81.08% specificity in cross-validation and 80%/75% in testing. Sample size was not statistically predetermined, and blinding of investigators to group allocation was not performed. In validation, the model predicted progression to ophthalmopathy a median of around six months before onset, with about 70% sensitivity and almost 75% specificity. Most expanded thyroid clonotypes (frequency above 0.001) were also detected in blood, a finding suggesting that blood repertoires may reflect thyroid immune responses.

Sequenced: blood. This receptor chain uses TRBV20-1 and TRBJ2-3, and 14 bases in between align with TRBD2. This sequence originates from a man aged 50 or older with Graves' hyperthyroidism. CDR3 reads: CSARGLAGVDTDTQYF. The DNA sequence follows: TGCAGTGCTAGGGGACTAGCGGGAGTTGACACAGATACGCAGTATTTT.